The 30 T cell receptor beta chains below all came from one sample that was sequenced in a study of cytomegalovirus exposure and HLA in healthy donors. PCR employed 60 Vbeta and 13 Jbeta primers. TCRdb's copy holds only in-frame clones and misses some; the assay was immunoSEQ multiplex PCR. The sample has some 200,000 clones, around 78% seen once. The source material was PBMCs. These receptors all stem from a woman aged 25 to 45 in good health and CMV-seropositive.

The chain employs TRBV4-1 and TRBJ2-5; 7 positions agree with TRBD1. The CDR3 extends over 18 amino acids. The V and J ends lost 0 bases and 5 bases, in that order; junction bases with no gene match: 15. Germline loops: CDR1 MGHRA, CDR2 YSYEKL. The CDR3 reads CASSQDTPGGWSEETQYF. CDR3 nucleotide sequence: TGCGCCAGCAGCCAAGATACCCCAGGGGGATGGTCGGAGGAGACCCAGTACTTC.

The chain has TRBV5-1 and TRBJ2-2; 8 bases fit TRBD1. CDR1 and CDR2 (germline): SGHRS, YFSETQ. The CDR3 runs to 20 residues. The ends lost 0 bases at V and 7 bases at J; junction bases unmatched: 20. The CDR3 is CASSLALLFKRTGSIGELFF. As DNA, the CDR3 is TGCGCCAGCAGCTTGGCCTTGTTATTTAAGAGGACAGGGTCGATCGGGGAGCTGTTTTTT.

This clone was detected only a few times. The chain uses TRBV30 and TRBJ1-1, with D perhaps TRBD1 (6 bases). Germline V lookup: CDR1 GTSNPN, CDR2 SVGIG (reference sequence). The CDR3 is 15 residues long. V was pared by 1 base and J by 2 bases, with 14 bases between. The DNA for the CDR3 is TGTGCCTGGAGTGCGCGGGCACAGGGAAACACTGAAGCTTTCTTT. Translated, it gives CAWSARAQGNTEAFF.

This clone came up once. The chain is built from TRBV19 and TRBJ1-5; 8 positions match TRBD1. CDR3 length equals 16 residues. V dropped 4 bases and J dropped 6; count of bases not matched to a gene: 11. Germline V gene lookup returns CDR1 LNHDA and CDR2 SQIVND (reference sequence). This CDR3 reads CASSKARTGKGQPQHF. Written as DNA, the CDR3 is TGTGCCAGTAGTAAAGCTCGGACAGGGAAGGGTCAGCCCCAGCATTTT.

The V gene is TRBV18, the J gene TRBJ2-1; 7 positions match TRBD1. With V trimmed by 4 bases and J by 2 bases, 11 bases remained unmatched. CDR1 is KGHSH, CDR2 LQKENI, per germline. CDR3 length equals 17 residues. CDR3 coding DNA: TGTGCCAGCTCACAGACCGGGACAGTGATAGCCTACAATGAGCAGTTCTTC. It translates to CASSQTGTVIAYNEQFF.

In DNA form, the CDR3 reads TGTGCCATCAGTGAAAATACGGAGACTGAAGCTTTCTTT. Its protein is CAISENTETEAFF. This rearrangement joins TRBV10-3 to TRBJ1-1; D gene uncertain. This CDR3 comprises 13 residues. The germline V and J ends were trimmed by 3 bases and 5 bases, with 10 bases remaining between them. The germline V gene encodes CDR1 ENHRY and CDR2 SYGVKD.

In this sample, this clone turned up once. This chain connects TRBV5-4 to TRBJ1-2; 7 bases agree with TRBD1. The germline CDR1 and CDR2 sequences are SGHNT and YYREEE (reference sequence). CDR3 length: 14 amino acids. J lost 6 bases, V lost 1 base, and 6 bases had no gene match. The CDR3 DNA reads as TGTGCCAGCAGCTTGTTCACCACAGGGGATGGCTACACCTTC. It yields the protein CASSLFTTGDGYTF.

The gene calls are TRBV5-4 and TRBJ2-5; TRBD2 aligns across 9 bases. J lost 4 bases, V lost 1 base, and 14 bases had no gene match. The CDR3 totals 18 residues. The V gene's germline CDR1 is SGHNT and CDR2 YYREEE (reference sequence). As DNA, the CDR3 is TGTGCCAGCAGCTTGTTTCGTTTTGGCGGGAGGGCGGGAGAGACCCAGTACTTC. Translated: CASSLFRFGGRAGETQYF. The full variable domain, its missing parts supplied by reference TRBV5-4 and TRBJ2-5, is ETGVTQSPTHLIKTRGQQVTLRCSSQSGHNTVSWYQQALGQGPQFIFQYYREEENGRGNFPPRFSGLQFPNYSSELNVNALELDDSALYLCASSLFRFGGRAGETQYFGPGTRLLVL.

The chain links TRBV6-5 to TRBJ2-5; TRBD1 matches 10 bases. Trimming at V came to 5 bases and at J to 4 bases, leaving 4 bases not matched to a gene. This CDR3 spans 14 amino acids. CDR1 and CDR2 (germline): MNHEY, SVGAGI. The CDR3 loop reads CASSRQGAPETQYF. The CDR3 DNA reads as TGTGCCAGCAGTCGACAGGGGGCCCCAGAGACCCAGTACTTC.

V is TRBV6-4 and J is TRBJ2-1, with D maybe TRBD2 (6 bases). The CDR3 loop spans 16 amino acids. V gave up 4 bases and J gave up 8 bases, with 21 bases separating them. Germline assignment: CDR1 MRHNA and CDR2 SNTAGT. For the CDR3, the DNA is TGTGCCAGCAGTGCGACGTCCGCGGGATCGTATGATGAGCAGTTCTTC. Translating gives CASSATSAGSYDEQFF.

This rearrangement joins TRBV18 to TRBJ1-2, with 7 nucleotides matching TRBD1. This CDR3 has 13 residues. Per germline, CDR1 KGHSH and CDR2 LQKENI. Trimming took 5 bases from V and 6 from J; bases not matched to a gene: 6. CDR3 in amino acids: CASSLRQGDGYTF. The CDR3 nucleotides read TGTGCCAGCTCATTGCGACAGGGTGATGGCTACACCTTC. The whole variable domain, remainder taken from reference TRBV18 and TRBJ1-2, is NAGVMQNPRHLVRRRGQEARLRCSPMKGHSHVYWYRQLPEEGLKFMVYLQKENIIDESGMPKERFSAEFPKEGPSILRIQQVVRGDSAAYFCASSLRQGDGYTFGSGTRLTVV.

The count of this clone is one. V and J are TRBV7-8 and TRBJ1-6; TRBD1 agrees at 10 bases. Per germline, CDR1 SGHVS and CDR2 FQNEAQ. This CDR3 contains 14 residues. V lost 1 base, J lost 14 bases, and 5 bases stayed unmatched. This chain's CDR3 is CASSLEPGQGTLHF. CDR3 DNA sequence: TGTGCCAGCAGCTTAGAACCGGGACAGGGGACCCTCCACTTT.

The genes are TRBV30 and TRBJ1-4; TRBD1 matches at 10 bases. The germline CDR1 and CDR2 sequences are GTSNPN and SVGIG (reference sequence). Unmatched junction bases numbered 5, after V lost 2 bases and J lost 8 bases. This CDR3 is built from 14 residues. The CDR3 coding sequence is TGTGCCTGGAGTCGGGACAGGGGACGCGAAAAACTGTTTTTT. Translated, it gives CAWSRDRGREKLFF.

V usage is TRBV4-1 and J usage is TRBJ1-1; TRBD1 aligns across 7 bases. The CDR3 spans 14 residues. The J segment lost 7 bases and the V segment lost 4 bases, leaving 9 bases of the junction unmatched. In germline, CDR1 is MGHRA, CDR2 YSYEKL. The CDR3 DNA sequence: TGCGCCAGCAGCCGAGATACAGGGGAAGATGAAGCTTTCTTT. Its translation: CASSRDTGEDEAFF.

The chain is built from TRBV19 and TRBJ1-2; TRBD1 matches at 9 bases. Germline-derived CDR1 and CDR2 are LNHDA and SQIVND (reference sequence). J lost 4 bases, V lost 4 bases, and 16 bases had no gene match. This CDR3 is 18 amino acids long. This CDR3 is CASSSTGTGWSVGYGYTF. The CDR3 nucleotides read TGTGCCAGTAGTAGCACCGGGACAGGGTGGAGCGTCGGCTATGGCTACACCTTC.

The gene calls are TRBV7-9 and TRBJ2-7, with D perhaps matching TRBD1 (6 bases). CDR1 and CDR2 (germline): SEHNR, FQNEAQ (reference sequence). This CDR3 spans 14 amino acids. V dropped 4 bases and J dropped 2 bases, with 12 bases sitting between them. CDR3 nucleotides: TGTGCCAGCAGCTCCGCCGCAGGGGCCTACGAGCAGTACTTC. This gives the protein CASSSAAGAYEQYF.

The gene calls are TRBV5-5 and TRBJ2-3; 14 nucleotides align to TRBD2. The CDR3 loop spans 19 amino acids. Per the germline V gene, CDR1 is SGHKS and CDR2 is YYEKEE (reference sequence). With V trimmed by 0 bases and J by 0 bases, 6 bases remained unmatched. The CDR3, as DNA: TGTGCCAGCAGCTTGGGACTAGCGGGGGGGCCGTTTAGCACAGATACGCAGTATTTT. Its protein product is CASSLGLAGGPFSTDTQYF. Variable domain in full (rest from reference TRBV5-5 and TRBJ2-3): DAGVTQSPTHLIKTRGQQVTLRCSPISGHKSVSWYQQVLGQGPQFIFQYYEKEERGRGNFPDRFSARQFPNYSSELNVNALLLGDSALYLCASSLGLAGGPFSTDTQYFGPGTRLTVL.

The chain recombines TRBV18 with TRBJ1-6, with D possibly matching TRBD1 (6 bases). The CDR3 has 14 amino acids. Between the trimmed V and J ends, which lost 3 bases and 8 bases, there was a span of 11 bases. The germline CDR1 and CDR2 sequences are KGHSH and LQKENI. The CDR3 DNA reads as TGTGCCAGCTCACCCGGACAGCCTGATTCACCCCTCCACTTT. It yields the protein CASSPGQPDSPLHF. Supplemented by reference TRBV18 and TRBJ1-6, the full variable domain reads NAGVMQNPRHLVRRRGQEARLRCSPMKGHSHVYWYRQLPEEGLKFMVYLQKENIIDESGMPKERFSAEFPKEGPSILRIQQVVRGDSAAYFCASSPGQPDSPLHFGNGTRLTVT.

The chain has TRBV7-2 and TRBJ1-3; D gene ambiguous. Germline lookup yields CDR1 SGHTA and CDR2 FQGNSA. This CDR3 has 15 amino acids. V shed 2 bases and J shed 3 bases, with 11 bases lying between them. CDR3 coding DNA: TGTGCCAGCAGCTTAAGTCCTGGAGGTGGAAACACCATATATTTT. This translates into CASSLSPGGGNTIYF.

V and J are TRBV2 and TRBJ2-1; D remains unclear. The CDR3 covers 11 residues. Germline CDR1 is SNHLY and CDR2 is FYNNEI. The V gene lost 7 bases and the J gene lost 4 bases, with 5 bases spanning the gap. CDR3 in amino acids: CASNRYNEQFF. DNA for the CDR3: TGTGCCAGCAACAGATACAATGAGCAGTTCTTC.

The genes are TRBV7-9 and TRBJ1-5; D gene ambiguous. This CDR3 is 12 amino acids long. The germline gives CDR1 SEHNR, CDR2 FQNEAQ (reference sequence). V was trimmed by 2 bases and J by 9 bases, leaving 8 bases between them. The CDR3 DNA is TGTGCCAGCAGCTTAAACTCCCTGCCCCAGCATTTT. Translated, it gives CASSLNSLPQHF.

The chain joins TRBV5-1 to TRBJ1-1; 8 bases map to TRBD1. This CDR3 spans 16 amino acids. The V segment lost 0 bases and the J segment 2 bases; nucleotides outside the gene matches: 6. In germline, CDR1 is SGHRS, CDR2 YFSETQ. CDR3 protein: CASSLGGDRFNTEAFF. The CDR3 bases are TGCGCCAGCAGCTTGGGCGGGGACAGGTTTAACACTGAAGCTTTCTTT.

This clone has just a few counts. The chain is built from TRBV27 and TRBJ1-4; D uncertain. CDR3 length equals 16 residues. Germline loops: CDR1 MNHEY, CDR2 SMNVEV (reference sequence). V was pared by 3 bases and J by 0 bases, with 11 bases between. CDR3 in DNA: TGTGCCAGCAGTTTCAAGAGCCATGCAACTAATGAAAAACTGTTTTTT. Its translation: CASSFKSHATNEKLFF.

The rearrangement uses TRBV2 and TRBJ1-1, with 8 bases that match TRBD1. CDR3 length: 15 residues. CDR1 and CDR2 from the germline V gene are SNHLY and FYNNEI. The V gene end was trimmed by 8 bases and the J gene end by 9 bases; junction bases not matched to a gene: 17. For the CDR3, the DNA is TGTGCCAGCTTCTCCCGATCAAACAGGGGGGGAAAAGCTTTCTTT. It encodes CASFSRSNRGGKAFF.

The chain is built from TRBV6-1 and TRBJ2-7; 7 nucleotides line up with TRBD1. Trimming took 5 bases from V and 4 from J; bases not matched to a gene: 5. In germline, CDR1 is MNHNS, CDR2 SASEGT. The CDR3 runs to 13 residues. CDR3 amino acids: CASSTGVGYEQYF. In nucleotides, the CDR3 is TGTGCCAGCAGTACAGGGGTGGGGTACGAGCAGTACTTC.

This clone has just one count. The gene calls are TRBV7-2 and TRBJ2-1; possibly TRBD1 for D (6 bases). This CDR3 spans 16 amino acids. Trimming stripped 4 bases from V and 7 bases from J, with 20 bases between. Germline V lookup: CDR1 SGHTA, CDR2 FQGNSA. CDR3 sequence: CASSSQLAARGNEQFF. The CDR3 coding sequence is TGTGCCAGCAGCTCCCAATTGGCGGCAAGGGGGAATGAGCAGTTCTTC. The entire variable domain, with the rest obtained from reference TRBV7-2 and TRBJ2-1, is as follows: GAGVSQSPSNKVTEKGKDVELRCDPISGHTALYWYRQSLGQGLEFLIYFQGNSAPDKSGLPSDRFSAERTGGSVSTLTIQRTQQEDSAVYLCASSSQLAARGNEQFFGPGTRLTVL.

The V call is TRBV10-3, the J call TRBJ1-3; tentative D call: TRBD1 (5 bases). V lost 3 bases and J lost 3, with 12 bases in between. Looked up from germline, CDR1 is ENHRY and CDR2 is SYGVKD. This CDR3 comprises 15 residues. The DNA of the CDR3 is TGTGCCATCAGTGATCGACAGAAGGATGGAAACACCATATATTTT. Its translation: CAISDRQKDGNTIYF.

The rearrangement joins TRBV2 to TRBJ1-1; 7 bases align to TRBD1. Germline V gene data show CDR1 as SNHLY and CDR2 as FYNNEI. J gave up 4 bases and V 6 bases, and 5 bases lay outside the gene matches. CDR3 length: 13 amino acids. This chain's CDR3 is CASRRNRGTEAFF. CDR3 coding DNA: TGTGCCAGCAGAAGAAACAGGGGCACTGAAGCTTTCTTT. The variable domain in full, completed from reference TRBV2 and TRBJ1-1, reads EPEVTQTPSHQVTQMGQEVILRCVPISNHLYFYWYRQILGQKVEFLVSFYNNEISEKSEIFDDQFSVERPDGSNFTLKIRSTKLEDSAMYFCASRRNRGTEAFFGQGTRLTVV.

This clone occurred once. This chain links TRBV9 with TRBJ2-5; D is ambiguous. Germline CDR1 is SGDLS and CDR2 is YYNGEE. V dropped 0 bases and J dropped 4 bases, with 16 bases sitting between them. The length of the CDR3 is 16 residues. The CDR3 region is CASSVGGRHQVETQYF. CDR3 sequence (DNA): TGTGCCAGCAGCGTAGGTGGCAGGCACCAAGTAGAGACCCAGTACTTC.

This clone was seen only a few times. V is TRBV2 and J is TRBJ2-7, with D hard to call. V lost 9 bases, J lost 7 bases, and 22 bases lay in between. Germline-derived CDR1 and CDR2 are SNHLY and FYNNEI. This CDR3 region has 14 residues. The CDR3 protein is CASVVRIGAVEQYF. CDR3 DNA sequence: TGTGCCAGTGTAGTCCGAATCGGTGCGGTGGAGCAGTACTTC.